This T cell receptor beta chain appears in the sequencing data of a study of T cell responses to AZD1222 COVID-19 vaccine (TCRdb year 2021). Looking at the study overall: Because spike-specific TCR depth and breadth did not differ between the two schedules, AZD1222 recipients who got a second dose at roughly 4 weeks were pooled with those who got a second dose at roughly 12 weeks. TCR sequencing covered fewer than 250 trial participants: roughly 200 given two doses of AZD1222 and approximately 26 given two doses of MenACWY control vaccine. Trial participants were enrolled by age into 18-55, 56-69 and 70-plus year subgroups, with roughly 150, 30 and 60 TCR-sequenced participants respectively.

The time point label of this sample denotes: baseline before first vaccination. Vaccinee samples came from UK trials COV001 and COV002, including a single-blind randomized controlled phase 2/3 trial of AZD1222 (ChAdOx1 nCoV-19) in healthy adults. For TCRbeta chain sequencing, PBMC samples were collected from trial participants at day 0 and at day 28 after the second dose. V is shortened by 4 bases, J by 1 base, and the region joining them spans 20 bases. The germline V gene (reference sequence) gives CDR1 as SGHKS and CDR2 as YYEKEE. Including cysteine and phenylalanine, the CDR3 has 17 amino acids. Of all the DNA, just the CDR3 is kept, 51 bases in frame from base 1. The CDR3 regions of human TCRbeta chains were analyzed by immunosequencing. The original pipeline was this. Repertoire TCRs were checked for matches against a reference library of SARS-CoV-2-specific TCRs that had been generated using the MIRA antigen-specificity platform. Breadth meant the fraction of unique TCRs that were SARS-CoV-2-associated, whereas depth meant the fraction of total T cells that were SARS-CoV-2-associated. Using the MIRA data, each spike-specific TCR was mapped to the spike region that the TCR reacts to and placed in a CD4 or CD8 class. Log10-transformed breadth and depth values were compared by one-way ANOVA with Sidak's multiple comparisons tests. What TCRdb holds here is the immuneACCESS table cut down to in-frame rearrangements. Part of the clones is not present; checked against another copy, under half of the missing clones reflect an unresolved V gene, and the others are unexplained. The D gene and trimming were derived from the DNA, and the V and J assignments and clone size from that table. The sample table records roughly 120,000 clones; 70% to 90% of these occur just once. The top ten clonotypes cover approximately 6.6% of the sample.

On this clone itself: The target of this receptor is not known. The record has no base qualities; no much larger clone is one base away.

Paper-wide results and their limitations: Most participants were white British and females outnumbered males, and the authors suggested that clonal diversity may have been underestimated. After two AZD1222 doses, both the breadth and the depth of spike-specific TCRs were significantly higher than at day 0 and than in MenACWY recipients. In the small 56-69-year group, the increase in depth fell short of significance, most likely because of low power. Reportedly, close to half of the unique spike-specific TCRs recognized epitopes lying outside the regions that are mutated in the B.1.351 and B.1.1.7 variants. Conclusions about previously exposed vaccinees were limited because only six AZD1222 recipients were SARS-CoV-2 seropositive at baseline. CD4 TCRs associated with the vaccine covered the entire spike protein, and the dominant responses were in regions 160-218 and 743-854. Because no day 14 peak-response samples were available, repertoires were characterized only after the peak T cell response.

The starting material was peripheral blood, obtained on day 0 of AZD1222 vaccination. The V and J genes are TRBV5-5 and TRBJ1-2, with the D gene call left open. This TCR was sampled from an adult in good health. The DNA sequence is as follows: TGTGCCAGCAGCCAAGGAGGTAGCGCATTGTTTAACTATGGCTACACCTTC. Its protein product is CASSQGGSALFNYGYTF.